The 11 T cell receptor beta chains listed next were all sequenced from one sample in a study of blood T cell repertoires in COVID-19. TCRdb keeps only in-frame clones here, not all; method: immunoSEQ multiplex PCR. The sample includes roughly 90,000 clones, around four fifths of them seen just once. The specimen was peripheral blood. All receptors come from a man over 45 with acute or convalescent COVID-19.

This sequence joins TRBV28 and TRBJ1-1, with TRBD1 matching over 8 bases. The germline gives CDR1 MDHEN, CDR2 SYDVKM. This CDR3 region has 14 residues. V trimming: 3 bases; J trimming: 10 bases; junction bases outside the gene matches: 10. CDR3 residues: CASSFGTGPFGAFF. The CDR3 bases are TGTGCCAGCAGTTTTGGGACAGGCCCTTTTGGAGCTTTCTTT.

The chain uses TRBV7-2 and TRBJ2-1, with 14 bases matching TRBD2. Trimming removed 4 bases from V and 5 bases from J; junction bases left unmatched: 4. The CDR3 runs 16 residues. Germline V gives CDR1 SGHTA, CDR2 FQGNSA. The CDR3 sequence: CASSWTSGGFHNEQFF. The DNA for the CDR3 is TGTGCCAGCAGCTGGACTAGCGGGGGGTTTCACAATGAGCAGTTCTTC.

This clone is classed as medium-sized (0.01 to 0.1%). The chain couples TRBV7-9 to TRBJ2-5, with 7 nucleotides matching TRBD2. This CDR3 region has 15 residues. The trim removed 3 bases at V and 1 base at J, leaving 5 bases unmatched. Germline values: CDR1 SEHNR, CDR2 FQNEAQ (reference sequence). The DNA of the CDR3 is TGTGCCAGCAGCTTCGCCGGACTAGGCCAAGAGACCCAGTACTTC. It encodes CASSFAGLGQETQYF.

The chain recombines TRBV19 with TRBJ2-1, with 12 bases identical to TRBD2. This CDR3 has 15 amino acids. With 7 bases clipped from V and 6 bases from J, the junction kept 7 bases outside the gene matches. Per the germline V gene, CDR1 is LNHDA and CDR2 is SQIVND (reference sequence). The CDR3 is CASTELAGGINEQFF. The CDR3 bases are TGTGCCAGTACCGAACTAGCGGGAGGAATCAATGAGCAGTTCTTC.

The CDR3 protein is CASTGTANTEAFF. The CDR3 DNA sequence: TGCGCCAGCACAGGGACAGCGAACACTGAAGCTTTCTTT. J is TRBJ1-1 and V is TRBV5-1; 7 bases are shared with TRBD1. The CDR3 consists of 13 residues. The V gene's germline CDR1 is SGHRS and CDR2 YFSETQ. Germline trimming cut 6 bases from V and 1 base from J; bases unmatched to any gene: 3.

The chain couples TRBV7-2 to TRBJ2-1, with 8 nucleotides matching TRBD2. The CDR3 spans 15 residues. Germline V lookup: CDR1 SGHTA, CDR2 FQGNSA. J gave up 4 bases and V 1 base, and 3 bases lay outside the gene matches. The CDR3 is CASSLDSGGYNEQFF. CDR3 DNA sequence: TGTGCCAGCAGCTTAGACAGCGGGGGTTACAATGAGCAGTTCTTC.

V is TRBV9 and J is TRBJ2-5; D may be TRBD2 (6 bases). CDR1 is SGDLS, CDR2 YYNGEE, per germline. The CDR3 is 16 amino acids. V lost 0 bases to trimming and J lost 5 bases, with 17 bases between them. CDR3 sequence reads: CASSVGDGGIVETQYF. CDR3 nucleotide sequence: TGTGCCAGCAGCGTAGGAGATGGAGGGATTGTTGAGACCCAGTACTTC.

There are a few counts of this clone. The chain links TRBV7-2 to TRBJ1-6, with D tentatively TRBD1 (5 bases). CDR1 is SGHTA, CDR2 FQGNSA, per germline. V lost 1 base to trimming and J lost 10 bases, with 14 bases between them. This CDR3 region has 15 residues. The CDR3 loop is CASSLVPGQRSPLHF. DNA for the CDR3: TGTGCCAGCAGCTTAGTGCCTGGACAACGATCACCCCTCCACTTT.

This sequence joins TRBV7-9 and TRBJ1-6; tentative D call: TRBD1 (6 bases). From germline, CDR1 is SEHNR and CDR2 FQNEAQ (reference sequence). V lost 5 bases and J lost 7, with 6 bases in between. The CDR3 is made up of 12 amino acids. The CDR3 loop is CASSTGNSPLHF. The CDR3, as DNA: TGTGCCAGCAGCACAGGGAATTCACCCCTCCACTTT.

This chain links TRBV6-2 or TRBV6-3 with TRBJ1-4; 7 bases line up with TRBD1. The germline V gene encodes CDR1 MNHEY and CDR2 SVGEGT. The CDR3 has 15 amino acids. The trim removed 2 bases at V and 8 bases at J, leaving 8 bases unmatched. The CDR3 region is CASSYLGTVSEKLFF. Written as DNA, the CDR3 is TGTGCCAGCAGTTACCTTGGGACAGTAAGCGAAAAACTGTTTTTT.

The chain joins TRBV30 to TRBJ1-5; 7 positions match TRBD1. The trim removed 1 base at V and 4 bases at J, leaving 7 bases unmatched. The germline V gene encodes CDR1 GTSNPN and CDR2 SVGIG (reference sequence). The CDR3 covers 15 residues. This chain's CDR3 is CAWSAPGQLNQPQHF. The DNA of the CDR3 is TGTGCCTGGAGTGCCCCGGGACAGTTAAATCAGCCCCAGCATTTT.